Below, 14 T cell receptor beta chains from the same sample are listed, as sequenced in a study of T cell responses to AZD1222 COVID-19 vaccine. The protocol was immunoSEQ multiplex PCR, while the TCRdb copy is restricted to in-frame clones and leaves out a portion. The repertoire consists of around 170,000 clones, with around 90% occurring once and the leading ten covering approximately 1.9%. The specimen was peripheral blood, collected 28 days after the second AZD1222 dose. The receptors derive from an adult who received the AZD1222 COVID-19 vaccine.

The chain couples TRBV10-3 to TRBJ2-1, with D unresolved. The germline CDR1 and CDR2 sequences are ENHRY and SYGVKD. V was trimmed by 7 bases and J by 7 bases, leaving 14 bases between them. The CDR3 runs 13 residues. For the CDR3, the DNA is TGTGCCATCATAGGTCGCTTGGGAAATGAGCAGTTCTTC. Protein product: CAIIGRLGNEQFF.

In nucleotides, the CDR3 is TGTGCCAGCAGCCAGGGACAGAATAATTCACCCCTCCACTTT. Encoded protein: CASSQGQNNSPLHF. The rearrangement links TRBV7-9 to TRBJ1-6; 7 bases map to TRBD1. V trimming: 5 bases; J trimming: 5 bases; junction bases outside the gene matches: 3. Germline CDR1 reads SEHNR; CDR2 reads FQNEAQ (reference sequence). The CDR3 runs to 14 residues.

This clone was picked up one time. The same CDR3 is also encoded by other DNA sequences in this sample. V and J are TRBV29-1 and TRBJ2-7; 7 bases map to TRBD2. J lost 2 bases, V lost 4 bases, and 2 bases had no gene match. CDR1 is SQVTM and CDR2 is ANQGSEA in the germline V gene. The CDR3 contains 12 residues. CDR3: CSVGGGAYEQYF. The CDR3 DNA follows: TGCAGCGTTGGGGGAGGGGCCTACGAGCAGTACTTC.

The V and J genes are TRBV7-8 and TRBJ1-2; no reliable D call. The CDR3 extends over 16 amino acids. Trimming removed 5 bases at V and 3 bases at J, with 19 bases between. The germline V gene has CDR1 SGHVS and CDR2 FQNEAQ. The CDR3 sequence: CASSPGRRTADYGYTF. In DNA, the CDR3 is TGTGCCAGCAGCCCAGGTCGACGTACAGCGGACTATGGCTACACCTTC.

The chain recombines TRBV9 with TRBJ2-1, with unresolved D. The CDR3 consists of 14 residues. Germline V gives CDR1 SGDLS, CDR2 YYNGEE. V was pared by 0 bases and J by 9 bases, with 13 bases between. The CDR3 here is CASSVEVTESEQFF. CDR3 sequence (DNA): TGTGCCAGCAGCGTAGAGGTCACGGAGTCTGAGCAGTTCTTC.

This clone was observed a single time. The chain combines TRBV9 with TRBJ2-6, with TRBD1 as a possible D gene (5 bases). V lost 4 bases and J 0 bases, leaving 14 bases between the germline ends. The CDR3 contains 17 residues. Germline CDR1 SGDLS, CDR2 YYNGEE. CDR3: CASSPRQTHSGANVLTF. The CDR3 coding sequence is TGTGCCAGCAGCCCCCGACAGACCCACTCTGGGGCCAACGTCCTGACTTTC. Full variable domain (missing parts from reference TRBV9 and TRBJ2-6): DSGVTQTPKHLITATGQRVTLRCSPRSGDLSVYWYQQSLDQGLQFLIQYYNGEERAKGNILERFSAQQFPDLHSELNLSSLELGDSALYFCASSPRQTHSGANVLTFGAGSRLTVL.

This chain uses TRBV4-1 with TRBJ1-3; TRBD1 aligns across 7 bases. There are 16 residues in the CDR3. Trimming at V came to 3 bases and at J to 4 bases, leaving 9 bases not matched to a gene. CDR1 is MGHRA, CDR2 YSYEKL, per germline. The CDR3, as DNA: TGCGCCAGCAGCCAGCCAAGGGACAGAATAGGAAACACCATATATTTT. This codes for CASSQPRDRIGNTIYF.

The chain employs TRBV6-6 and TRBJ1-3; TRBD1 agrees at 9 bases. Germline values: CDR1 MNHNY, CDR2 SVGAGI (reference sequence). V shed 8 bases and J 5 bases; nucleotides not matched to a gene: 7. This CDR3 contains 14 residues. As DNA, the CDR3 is TGTGCCAGCCATAGGGACAGGGAAAGAAACACCATATATTTT. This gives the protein CASHRDRERNTIYF.

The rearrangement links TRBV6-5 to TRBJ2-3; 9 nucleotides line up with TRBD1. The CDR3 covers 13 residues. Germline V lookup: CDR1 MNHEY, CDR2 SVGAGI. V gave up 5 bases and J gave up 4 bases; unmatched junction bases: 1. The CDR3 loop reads CASSRQGADTQYF. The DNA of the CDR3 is TGTGCCAGCAGTCGACAGGGGGCAGATACGCAGTATTTT.

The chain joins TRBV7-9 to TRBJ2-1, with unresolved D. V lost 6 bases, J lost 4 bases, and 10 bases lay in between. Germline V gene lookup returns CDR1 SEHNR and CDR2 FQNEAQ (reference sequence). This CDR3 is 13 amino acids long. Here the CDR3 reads CASSGGAYNEQFF. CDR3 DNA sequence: TGTGCCAGCAGTGGTGGAGCGTACAATGAGCAGTTCTTC.

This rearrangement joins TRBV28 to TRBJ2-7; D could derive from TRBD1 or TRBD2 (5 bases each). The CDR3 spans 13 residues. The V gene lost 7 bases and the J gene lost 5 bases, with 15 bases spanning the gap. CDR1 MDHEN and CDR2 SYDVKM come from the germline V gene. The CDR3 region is CASTGTPSNEQYF. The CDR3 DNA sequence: TGTGCCAGCACCGGGACCCCTTCCAACGAGCAGTACTTC.

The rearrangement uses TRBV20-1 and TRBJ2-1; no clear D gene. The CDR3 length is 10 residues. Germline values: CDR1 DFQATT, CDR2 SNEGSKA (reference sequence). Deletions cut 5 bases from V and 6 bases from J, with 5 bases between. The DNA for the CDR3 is TGCAGTGCTCCCGTCAATGAGCAGTTCTTC. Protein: CSAPVNEQFF.

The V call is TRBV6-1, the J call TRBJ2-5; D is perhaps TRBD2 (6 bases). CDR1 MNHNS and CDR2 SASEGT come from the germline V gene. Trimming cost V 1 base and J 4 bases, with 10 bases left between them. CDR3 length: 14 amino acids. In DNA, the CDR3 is TGTGCCAGCAGTGAAGACGGTAGCGGAGAGACCCAGTACTTC. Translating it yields CASSEDGSGETQYF.

The CDR3 protein is CASRVAATYEQYF. The DNA for the CDR3 is TGTGCCAGCAGGGTGGCGGCTACCTACGAGCAGTACTTC. The V call is TRBV6-5, the J call TRBJ2-7; D is ambiguous. Germline V CDR1 and CDR2: MNHEY, SVGAGI. V shed 6 bases and J shed 2 bases, with 11 bases lying between them. The CDR3 consists of 13 residues.